This T cell receptor (beta chain) originates from a study of T-cell memory formation after mild COVID-19. General study findings and limits: Clones that contracted from day 15 to 85 were balanced CD4/CD8, while later expanders leaned CD4+. Proof of SARS-CoV-2 specificity was absent for the second-wave clones that crested on day 37.

This clonotype was seen only a few times. Its target is unknown. The germline V and J ends were trimmed by 3 bases and 2 bases, with 13 bases remaining between them. There are 15 residues in the CDR3. The germline V gene has CDR1 KGHSH and CDR2 LQKENI. Amplification by 5'RACE using constant-segment primers produced TCR alpha and TCR beta cDNA libraries that carried sample barcodes and UMIs. One entry per CDR3 protein, called by TCRdb with MiXCR from the 5' RACE reads. The sample has roughly 600,000 distinct CDR3 sequences; under 20% are singletons. The V gene is TRBV18, the J gene TRBJ1-2, with D unclear. What was sequenced was PBMCs or a T cell subset sorted from them (not recorded which). This receptor was identified in an adult woman who had mild COVID-19 (a few samples of this study predate the infection). Cell type and time point are not known. CDR3 amino acids: CASSPEGLLNYGYTF. CDR3 bases: TGTGCCAGCTCACCCGAAGGACTGCTCAACTATGGCTACACCTTC.